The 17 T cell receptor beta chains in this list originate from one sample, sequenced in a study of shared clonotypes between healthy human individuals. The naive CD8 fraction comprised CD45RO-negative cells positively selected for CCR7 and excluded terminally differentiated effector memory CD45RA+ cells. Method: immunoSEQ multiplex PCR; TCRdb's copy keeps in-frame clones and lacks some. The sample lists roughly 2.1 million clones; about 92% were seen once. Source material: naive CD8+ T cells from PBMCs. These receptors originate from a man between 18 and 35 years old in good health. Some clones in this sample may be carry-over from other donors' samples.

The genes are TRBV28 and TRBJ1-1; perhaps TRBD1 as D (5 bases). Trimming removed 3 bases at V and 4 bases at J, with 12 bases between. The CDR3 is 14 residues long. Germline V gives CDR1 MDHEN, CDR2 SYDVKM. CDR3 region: CASSFQGRVTEAFF. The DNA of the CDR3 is TGTGCCAGCAGTTTTCAGGGCAGGGTCACTGAAGCTTTCTTT.

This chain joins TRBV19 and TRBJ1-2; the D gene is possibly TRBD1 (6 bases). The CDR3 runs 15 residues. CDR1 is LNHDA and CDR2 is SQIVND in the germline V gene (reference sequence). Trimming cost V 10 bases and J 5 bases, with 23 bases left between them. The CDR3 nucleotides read TGTGCCACCAATGGACCGCAGGGGCGAGGTTATGGCTACACCTTC. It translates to CATNGPQGRGYGYTF.

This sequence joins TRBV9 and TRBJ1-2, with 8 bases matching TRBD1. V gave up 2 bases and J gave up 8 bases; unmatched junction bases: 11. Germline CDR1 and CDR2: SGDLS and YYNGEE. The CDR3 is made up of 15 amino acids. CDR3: CASSVGQGPQGGYTF. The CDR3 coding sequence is TGTGCCAGCAGCGTCGGACAGGGCCCGCAAGGGGGCTACACCTTC.

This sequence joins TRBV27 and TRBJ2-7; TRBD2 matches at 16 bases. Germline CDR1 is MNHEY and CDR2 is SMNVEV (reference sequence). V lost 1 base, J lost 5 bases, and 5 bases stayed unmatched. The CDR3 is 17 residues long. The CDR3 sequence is CASSLLGTSGRDHEQYF. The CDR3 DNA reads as TGTGCCAGCAGTTTATTGGGGACTAGCGGGAGGGATCACGAGCAGTACTTC.

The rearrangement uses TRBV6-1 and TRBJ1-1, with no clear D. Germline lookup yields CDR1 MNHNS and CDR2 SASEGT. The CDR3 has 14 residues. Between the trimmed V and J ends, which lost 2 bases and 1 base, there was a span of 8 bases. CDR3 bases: TGTGCCAGCAGTGAATATATACAGAACACTGAAGCTTTCTTT. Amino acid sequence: CASSEYIQNTEAFF.

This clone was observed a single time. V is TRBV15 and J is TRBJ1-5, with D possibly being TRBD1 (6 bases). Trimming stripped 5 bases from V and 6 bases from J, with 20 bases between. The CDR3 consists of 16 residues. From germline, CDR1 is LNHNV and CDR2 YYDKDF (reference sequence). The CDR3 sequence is CATSGGGLGGSQPQHF. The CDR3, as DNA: TGTGCCACCAGCGGGGGAGGATTGGGGGGCAGTCAGCCCCAGCATTTT.

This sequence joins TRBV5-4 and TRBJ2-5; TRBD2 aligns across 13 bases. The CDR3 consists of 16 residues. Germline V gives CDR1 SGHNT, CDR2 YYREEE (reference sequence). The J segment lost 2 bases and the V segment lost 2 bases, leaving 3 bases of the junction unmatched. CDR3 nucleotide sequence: TGTGCCAGCAGCTTTCCGGGACTAGCGGGGCAAGAGACCCAGTACTTC. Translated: CASSFPGLAGQETQYF.

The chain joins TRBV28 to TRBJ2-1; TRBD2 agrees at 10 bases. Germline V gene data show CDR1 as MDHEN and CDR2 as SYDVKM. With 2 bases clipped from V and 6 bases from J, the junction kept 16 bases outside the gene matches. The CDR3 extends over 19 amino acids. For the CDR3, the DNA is TGTGCCAGCAGTTTACTTTCTCGGCTAGCGGGAGAGGGGGGCAATGAGCAGTTCTTC. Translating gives CASSLLSRLAGEGGNEQFF.

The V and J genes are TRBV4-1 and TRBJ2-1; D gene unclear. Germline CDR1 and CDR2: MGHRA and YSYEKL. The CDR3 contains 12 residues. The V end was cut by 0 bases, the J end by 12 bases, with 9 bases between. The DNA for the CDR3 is TGCGCCAGCAGCCAAGACGGAGCACGGCAGTTCTTC. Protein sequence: CASSQDGARQFF.

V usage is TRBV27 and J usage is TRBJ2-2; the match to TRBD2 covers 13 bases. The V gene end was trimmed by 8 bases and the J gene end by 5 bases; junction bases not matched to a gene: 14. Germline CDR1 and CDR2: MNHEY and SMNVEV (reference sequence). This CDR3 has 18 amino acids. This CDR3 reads CASLPGLAGLGGTGELFF. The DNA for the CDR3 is TGTGCCAGCCTCCCGGGACTAGCGGGACTAGGCGGGACCGGGGAGCTGTTTTTT.

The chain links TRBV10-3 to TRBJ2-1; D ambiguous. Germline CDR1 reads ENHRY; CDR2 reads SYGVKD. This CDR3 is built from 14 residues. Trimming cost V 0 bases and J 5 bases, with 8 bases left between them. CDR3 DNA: TGTGCCATCAGTGAGTCGGTCAGAAACAATGAGCAGTTCTTC. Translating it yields CAISESVRNNEQFF.

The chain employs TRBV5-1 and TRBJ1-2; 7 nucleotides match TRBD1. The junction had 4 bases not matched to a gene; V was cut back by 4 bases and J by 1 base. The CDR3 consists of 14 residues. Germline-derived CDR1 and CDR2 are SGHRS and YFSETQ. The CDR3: CASSGTAYNYGYTF. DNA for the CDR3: TGCGCCAGCAGCGGGACAGCCTATAACTATGGCTACACCTTC. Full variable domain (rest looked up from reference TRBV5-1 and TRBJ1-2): KAGVTQTPRYLIKTRGQQVTLSCSPISGHRSVSWYQQTPGQGLQFLFEYFSETQRNKGNFPGRFSGRQFSNSRSEMNVSTLELGDSALYLCASSGTAYNYGYTFGSGTRLTVV.

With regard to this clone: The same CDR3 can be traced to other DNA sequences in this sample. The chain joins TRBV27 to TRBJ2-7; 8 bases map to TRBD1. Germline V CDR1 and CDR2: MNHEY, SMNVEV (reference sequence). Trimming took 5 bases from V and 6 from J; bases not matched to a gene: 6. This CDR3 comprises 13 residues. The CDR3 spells CASSPGTGLEQYF. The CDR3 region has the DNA TGTGCCAGCAGTCCAGGGACAGGCCTCGAGCAGTACTTC.

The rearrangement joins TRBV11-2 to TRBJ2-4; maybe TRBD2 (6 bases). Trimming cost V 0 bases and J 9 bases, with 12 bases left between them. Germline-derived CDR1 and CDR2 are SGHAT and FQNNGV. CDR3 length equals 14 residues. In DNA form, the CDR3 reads TGTGCCAGCAGCTTAGACCGGACTATAAGCATTCAGTACTTC. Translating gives CASSLDRTISIQYF.

The CDR3 loop is CASSLGRALGEKLFF. DNA for the CDR3: TGTGCCAGCAGCTTAGGGAGGGCTTTGGGCGAAAAACTGTTTTTT. The V gene is TRBV11-2, the J gene TRBJ1-4; D ambiguous. The V gene lost 1 base and the J gene lost 8 bases, with 14 bases spanning the gap. Germline CDR1 reads SGHAT; CDR2 reads FQNNGV. The CDR3 loop spans 15 amino acids.

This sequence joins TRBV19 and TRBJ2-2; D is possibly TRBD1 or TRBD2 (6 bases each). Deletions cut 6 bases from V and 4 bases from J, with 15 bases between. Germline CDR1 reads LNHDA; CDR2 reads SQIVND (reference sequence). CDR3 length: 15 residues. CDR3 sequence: CASSLDGGGTGELFF. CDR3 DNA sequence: TGTGCCAGTAGCCTGGACGGAGGGGGCACCGGGGAGCTGTTTTTT.

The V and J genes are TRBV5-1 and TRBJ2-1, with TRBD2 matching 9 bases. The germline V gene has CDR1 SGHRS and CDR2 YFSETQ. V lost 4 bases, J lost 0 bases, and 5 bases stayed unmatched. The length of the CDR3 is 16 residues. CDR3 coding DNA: TGCGCCAGCAGCCAGCTAGCGGGACGCTCCTACAATGAGCAGTTCTTC. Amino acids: CASSQLAGRSYNEQFF.